The following is a TCR beta chain sequence with its context. PCR was performed using 60 Vbeta and 13 Jbeta primers. As processed by the authors: There were about 80 million unique TCR beta chains by a later count, and 10 million to 12 million of them were shared. Produced via immunoSEQ multiplex PCR; TCRdb's table is partial and in-frame only. V and J calls and clone size come straight from that table; D and trimming were deduced from the DNA. This table lists approximately 130,000 clones. This entry is derived from a study of cytomegalovirus exposure and HLA in healthy donors. This CDR3 contains 18 residues. V was pared by 2 bases and J by 7 bases, with 14 bases of the junction left unmatched. Germline V gene lookup returns CDR1 SEHNR and CDR2 FQNEAQ (reference sequence).

This TCR was recovered from a woman between 55 and 75 years old in good health and CMV-seronegative. This chain connects TRBV7-9 to TRBJ2-1; 10 nucleotides match TRBD2. Sequencing was performed on PBMCs. The CDR3 loop reads CASSLSKLRAGGPNEQFF. CDR3 nucleotides: TGTGCCAGCAGCTTATCCAAACTAAGAGCGGGGGGGCCGAATGAGCAGTTCTTC. Filled out from reference TRBV7-9 and TRBJ2-1, the complete variable domain reads DTGVSQNPRHKITKRGQNVTFRCDPISEHNRLYWYRQTLGQGPEFLTYFQNEAQLEKSRLLSDRFSAERPKGSFSTLEIQRTEQGDSAMYLCASSLSKLRAGGPNEQFFGPGTRLTVL.